Following are 27 T cell receptor beta chains from one sample sequenced in a study of T cell clonality in common variable immunodeficiency. Measured with immunoSEQ multiplex PCR; TCRdb has only the in-frame clones, and not every one. There are 35,000 or so clones in the sample, none observed a single time. What was sequenced was peripheral blood mononuclear cells. The receptors come from a person aged 18-70 years in good health.

This clone was seen repeatedly, ten times or more. The read ends 3 residues shy of where the CDR3 ends; the end is completed using the germline J gene. The chain employs TRBV20-1 and TRBJ2-3, with TRBD2 matching 12 bases. The CDR3 contains 16 residues. Germline V gene lookup returns CDR1 DFQATT and CDR2 SNEGSKA (reference sequence). J gave up 2 bases and V 6 bases, and 9 bases lay outside the gene matches. The DNA read from the CDR3 is TGCAGTGCCCAAGCCCGACTAGCGGGAGTCACAGATACG. Amino acids: CSAQARLAGVTDT. The full-length CDR3 reads as CSAQARLAGVTDTQYF.

The sample holds many counts of this clone. CDR3 DNA (partial): TGTGCCAGCTCACCACTGGTGGGCCGAGGCACAGATACG. It yields the protein CASSPLVGRGTDT. The whole CDR3 reads CASSPLVGRGTDTQYF. The chain combines TRBV18 with TRBJ2-3, with unresolved D. The read terminates 3 residues before the CDR3 end, so the remaining end is supplied by the germline J gene. V lost 1 base and J lost 1, with 12 bases in between. The germline V gene encodes CDR1 KGHSH and CDR2 LQKENI. The CDR3 is made up of 16 amino acids.

Ten or more counts support this clone. The CDR3 extends 3 residues past the end of the read, so its final part is completed from the germline J gene. The genes are TRBV5-1 and TRBJ2-1; D is possibly TRBD1 (5 bases). Germline V gene data show CDR1 as SGHRS and CDR2 as YFSETQ. V shed 0 bases and J shed 0 bases, with 16 bases lying between them. The CDR3 spans 18 residues. This CDR3 reads CASSLEQVEFSSYNEQFF. The DNA read from the CDR3 is TGCGCCAGCAGCTTGGAACAGGTTGAATTCAGCTCCTACAATGAG.

This clone has at least ten counts. CDR3 amino acids: CASSPRVSSYEQYF. The sequenced part of the CDR3 DNA is TGCGCCAGCAGCCCCAGGGTAAGCTCCTACGAG. This rearrangement joins TRBV5-1 to TRBJ2-7; perhaps TRBD1 as D (5 bases). Read sequence stops 3 residues before the CDR3 end, and the germline J gene provides the missing end. Deletions cut 4 bases from V and 0 bases from J, with 11 bases between. Germline assignment: CDR1 SGHRS and CDR2 YFSETQ. CDR3 length: 14 amino acids.

This clone has a count of ten or more. The CDR3 end is not reached by the read, which stops 3 residues before it; the germline J gene fills it in. This chain uses TRBV2 with TRBJ1-1; tentatively, D is TRBD1 (6 bases). V was pared by 6 bases and J by 6 bases, with 14 bases between. The CDR3 has 13 amino acids. Germline assignment: CDR1 SNHLY and CDR2 FYNNEI. The CDR3 is CASRQGMVAEAFF. The DNA read from the CDR3 is TGTGCCAGCAGACAGGGAATGGTGGCTGAA. The full variable domain, rest sourced from reference TRBV2 and TRBJ1-1, is EPEVTQTPSHQVTQMGQEVILRCVPISNHLYFYWYRQILGQKVEFLVSFYNNEISEKSEIFDDQFSVERPDGSNFTLKIRSTKLEDSAMYFCASRQGMVAEAFFGQGTRLTVV.

This clone was counted many times. Read sequence stops 3 residues before the CDR3 end, and the germline J gene provides the missing end. The V gene is TRBV12-3 or TRBV12-4, the J gene TRBJ2-7, with TRBD1 as a possible D gene (5 bases). Trimming removed 6 bases at V and 4 bases at J, with 16 bases between. The CDR3 covers 14 residues. The CDR3 loop reads CASSLSRARYEQYF. The covered CDR3 bases are TGTGCCAGCAGCTTGAGCAGGGCTCGGTACGAG.

This clone was found many times. Coverage ceases 3 residues before the CDR3 finishes, and the germline J gene fills in the end. The chain carries TRBV19 and TRBJ2-7; 7 nucleotides agree with TRBD1. V trimming: 7 bases; J trimming: 4 bases; junction bases outside the gene matches: 7. The CDR3 consists of 13 residues. CDR1 LNHDA and CDR2 SQIVND come from the germline V gene (reference sequence). The sequenced CDR3 bases are TGTGCCAGTAATCCGGGGACAGATTACGAG. It encodes CASNPGTDYE. Given in full, the CDR3 is CASNPGTDYEQYF.

This clone was seen at least ten times. The missing CDR3 end, 3 residues past where the read stops, is filled in from the germline J gene. The chain recombines TRBV29-1 with TRBJ2-5, with 7 bases identical to TRBD1. Germline assignment: CDR1 SQVTM and CDR2 ANQGSEA. V shed 6 bases and J 4 bases; nucleotides not matched to a gene: 11. The length of the CDR3 is 14 residues. The part of the CDR3 DNA that was read is TGCAGCGTCCACACTACAGGGGTCGGAGAGACC. Its protein is CSVHTTGVGET. The full CDR3 protein reads CSVHTTGVGETQYF.

This clone has a count of ten or more. The CDR3 bases that were read are TGTGCCAGCTCACCACGACGACTAGCGGGAGACTACGAG. Its translation: CASSPRRLAGDYE. The complete CDR3 sequence is CASSPRRLAGDYEQYF. The rearrangement links TRBV18 to TRBJ2-7; 12 bases line up with TRBD2. The CDR3 end falls 3 residues outside the read, so it is completed with the germline J gene. CDR1 and CDR2 from the germline V gene are KGHSH and LQKENI. V shed 1 base, J shed 3 bases, and the junction held 4 bases outside the gene matches. The CDR3 runs to 16 residues.

This clone was counted many times. The sequenced fragment ends 3 residues before the CDR3 boundary, so the rest is inferred from the germline J gene. The gene calls are TRBV4-1 and TRBJ2-1; the match to TRBD2 covers 9 bases. From germline, CDR1 is MGHRA and CDR2 YSYEKL. The ends lost 1 base at V and 9 bases at J; junction bases unmatched: 7. This CDR3 contains 15 residues. The CDR3 loop is CASSQGSGSRGEQFF. Incomplete CDR3 DNA: TGCGCCAGCAGCCAAGGTAGCGGGAGTAGGGGTGAG.

This clone was seen ten or more times. The sequenced CDR3 bases are TGTGCCAGCAGGGGGACAGGGGGGAATGAG. Amino acids: CASRGTGGNE. The full-length CDR3 reads as CASRGTGGNEQFF. V and J are TRBV7-9 and TRBJ2-1; 11 bases are shared with TRBD1. The read terminates 3 residues before the CDR3 end, so the remaining end is supplied by the germline J gene. The J segment lost 7 bases and the V segment lost 6 bases, leaving 2 bases of the junction unmatched. CDR1 is SEHNR, CDR2 FQNEAQ, per germline (reference sequence). The CDR3 loop spans 13 amino acids.

The table lists this clone with many counts. The CDR3 end falls 3 residues outside the read, so it is completed with the germline J gene. The chain carries TRBV30 and TRBJ2-1; TRBD2 might be the D (6 bases). The length of the CDR3 is 16 residues. The germline CDR1 and CDR2 sequences are GTSNPN and SVGIG (reference sequence). V was cut by 5 bases and J by 6 bases, with 23 bases left in between. This CDR3 is CAWDRGTRLHPNEQFF. The sequenced CDR3 bases are TGTGCCTGGGACCGCGGGACTCGTCTTCACCCCAATGAG.

The sample holds many counts of this clone. The read ends 3 residues shy of where the CDR3 ends; the end is completed using the germline J gene. The chain employs TRBV7-9 and TRBJ2-1, with D tentatively TRBD1 (7 bases). CDR1 SEHNR and CDR2 FQNEAQ come from the germline V gene (reference sequence). CDR3 length equals 15 residues. The ends were cut back, 4 bases at V and 9 bases at J, with 19 bases in the middle. CDR3 bases read: TGTGCCAGCAGCTCCACCTACAGGGGTAGCGGTGAG. Amino acids: CASSSTYRGSGE. The whole CDR3 protein reads CASSSTYRGSGEQFF.

This clone was observed many times. Read data end 3 residues before the CDR3 end; the end is taken from the germline J gene. The chain joins TRBV19 to TRBJ1-5; D possibly corresponds to TRBD1 (5 bases). Germline V gives CDR1 LNHDA, CDR2 SQIVND (reference sequence). There are 13 residues in the CDR3. Trimming shortened V by 4 bases and J by 3 bases, and 7 bases separated the two germline ends. CDR3 bases read: TGTGCCAGTAGTAGACAGATCAATCAGCCC. Amino acid sequence: CASSRQINQP. The whole CDR3 is CASSRQINQPQHF.

Many counts were recorded for this clone. Sequencing ends 3 residues short of the CDR3 end; the germline J gene provides the rest. This sequence joins TRBV23-1 and TRBJ1-2, with TRBD1 matching 8 bases. TRBV23-1 is an open reading frame whose function is uncertain. The CDR3 runs 18 residues. Germline trimming cut 2 bases from V and 0 bases from J; bases unmatched to any gene: 11. CDR3 bases read: TGCGCCAGCAGTCAACTACGACAGGGGAAACCAGCTAACTATGGC. Its protein product is CASSQLRQGKPANYG. The entire CDR3 is CASSQLRQGKPANYGYTF.

The sample holds many counts of this clone. Read coverage stops 3 residues before the CDR3 terminus; the germline J gene supplies the remainder. The chain uses TRBV28 and TRBJ2-7, with 8 bases aligning to TRBD2. The V and J ends lost 5 bases and 6 bases, in that order; junction bases with no gene match: 12. This CDR3 has 15 residues. From germline, CDR1 is MDHEN and CDR2 SYDVKM. CDR3 loop: CASSGTSGGLGEQYF. The CDR3 DNA, read in part, is TGTGCCAGCAGTGGAACCAGCGGGGGATTAGGCGAG. The full variable domain, its missing parts supplied by reference TRBV28 and TRBJ2-7, is DVKVTQSSRYLVKRTGEKVFLECVQDMDHENMFWYRQDPGLGLRLIYFSYDVKMKEKGDIPEGYSVSREKKERFSLILESASTNQTSMYLCASSGTSGGLGEQYFGPGTRLTVT.

Ten or more counts support this clone. The observed sequence ends 3 residues before the CDR3 terminus, with the missing tail filled in from the germline J gene. The chain couples TRBV20-1 to TRBJ2-4; D gene unclear. Trimming took off 3 bases at V and 6 bases at J, with 12 bases between the two ends. The CDR3 covers 13 residues. Germline-derived CDR1 and CDR2 are DFQATT and SNEGSKA (reference sequence). The CDR3 here is CSARARLPNIQYF. Partial CDR3 DNA: TGCAGTGCTAGGGCCCGCCTTCCAAACATT.

Ten or more counts support this clone. The read terminates 3 residues before the CDR3 end, so the remaining end is supplied by the germline J gene. V usage is TRBV5-6 and J usage is TRBJ1-5; D gene uncertain. The CDR3 sequence is 12 residues long. Germline V CDR1 and CDR2: SGHDT, YYEEEE. Trimming took off 3 bases at V and 4 bases at J, with 5 bases between the two ends. The DNA read from the CDR3 is TGTGCCAGCAGCTCCAGGAATCAGCCC. Encoded protein: CASSSRNQP. The entire CDR3 protein reads CASSSRNQPQHF.

There are many counts of this clone. The read terminates 3 residues ahead of where the CDR3 ends, so the germline J gene completes it. This chain uses TRBV18 with TRBJ2-7, with D tentatively TRBD1 (6 bases). The CDR3 covers 14 residues. Germline CDR1 and CDR2: KGHSH and LQKENI. V lost 2 bases to trimming and J lost 2 bases, with 10 bases between them. Partial CDR3 DNA: TGTGCCAGCTCACCAAGGGACACACCCTACGAG. The encoded protein is CASSPRDTPYE. The CDR3 reads in full as CASSPRDTPYEQYF. The whole variable domain, remainder taken from reference TRBV18 and TRBJ2-7, is NAGVMQNPRHLVRRRGQEARLRCSPMKGHSHVYWYRQLPEEGLKFMVYLQKENIIDESGMPKERFSAEFPKEGPSILRIQQVVRGDSAAYFCASSPRDTPYEQYFGPGTRLTVT.

This clone appeared many times. The read falls 3 residues short of the CDR3 end, and the missing part is taken from the germline J gene. This sequence joins TRBV7-6 and TRBJ1-1; D is uncertain. Per the germline V gene, CDR1 is SGHVS and CDR2 is FNYEAQ. The CDR3 has 13 amino acids. Trimming left V 3 bases short and J 5 bases short, with 10 bases between. CDR3 residues: CASSFDRTTEAFF. The sequenced CDR3 bases are TGTGCCAGCAGCTTTGATAGGACTACTGAA.

This clone was counted ten times or more. The part of the CDR3 DNA that was read is TGTGCCAGCTCACCACGGGGACAGGGGGCTGGCAATGAG. It yields the protein CASSPRGQGAGNE. The whole CDR3 sequence reads CASSPRGQGAGNEQFF. The chain joins TRBV18 to TRBJ2-1; 12 nucleotides line up with TRBD1. The read terminates 3 residues before the CDR3 end, so the remaining end is supplied by the germline J gene. There are 16 residues in the CDR3. Trimming cost V 1 base and J 6 bases; bases outside gene matches: 4. Germline V lookup: CDR1 KGHSH, CDR2 LQKENI. Using reference TRBV18 and TRBJ2-1 for the parts outside the CDR3, the full variable domain is NAGVMQNPRHLVRRRGQEARLRCSPMKGHSHVYWYRQLPEEGLKFMVYLQKENIIDESGMPKERFSAEFPKEGPSILRIQQVVRGDSAAYFCASSPRGQGAGNEQFFGPGTRLTVL.

As to this clone: Coverage ceases 3 residues before the CDR3 finishes, and the germline J gene fills in the end. The chain employs TRBV7-9 and TRBJ1-2; tentatively, D is TRBD1 (5 bases). This CDR3 contains 14 residues. Germline V gene sequence: CDR1 SEHNR, CDR2 FQNEAQ (reference sequence). The CDR3 bases that were read are TGTGCCAGCAGCTCTCCGGAGAAGGGACTTACC. Amino acid sequence: CASSSPEKGLT. The full CDR3 reads CASSSPEKGLTYTF.

The table lists this clone with many counts. The DNA ends 3 residues before the CDR3 does, and the rest of the CDR3 is filled in from the germline J gene. The chain employs TRBV7-9 and TRBJ2-1; 10 nucleotides line up with TRBD2. The CDR3 spans 15 residues. Germline CDR1 is SEHNR and CDR2 is FQNEAQ (reference sequence). The junction had 4 bases not matched to a gene; V was cut back by 2 bases and J by 6 bases. The part of the CDR3 DNA that was read is TGTGCCAGCAGCTTAAGTAGCGGGAGGAGCAATGAG. It codes for CASSLSSGRSNE. The full CDR3 protein is CASSLSSGRSNEQFF.

This clone was detected many times. The CDR3 loop reads CASSPPDRGNYEQYF. Incomplete CDR3 DNA: TGTGCCAGCTCACCGCCGGACAGGGGGAACTACGAG. The J gene is TRBJ2-7, the V gene TRBV18; 10 positions match TRBD1. The read gets to within 3 residues of the CDR3 end, and the germline J gene fills in the rest. After removal of 3 bases from V and 3 bases from J, the junction contained 5 bases not matched to a gene. CDR1 is KGHSH and CDR2 is LQKENI in the germline V gene. This CDR3 region has 15 residues.

This clone was picked up many times. The CDR3 extends 3 residues past the end of the read, so its final part is completed from the germline J gene. V usage is TRBV2 and J usage is TRBJ2-2; D is possibly TRBD1 or TRBD2 (7 bases each). This CDR3 has 18 residues. V lost 7 bases, J lost 1 base, and 22 bases lay in between. Per the germline V gene, CDR1 is SNHLY and CDR2 is FYNNEI. Incomplete CDR3 DNA: TGTGCCAGCAAAAGGTCCCAGGGGGAGGGAGAGAACACCGGGGAG. Its protein product is CASKRSQGEGENTGE. The full CDR3 sequence reads CASKRSQGEGENTGELFF. The variable domain in full, with the rest retrieved from reference TRBV2 and TRBJ2-2, is EPEVTQTPSHQVTQMGQEVILRCVPISNHLYFYWYRQILGQKVEFLVSFYNNEISEKSEIFDDQFSVERPDGSNFTLKIRSTKLEDSAMYFCASKRSQGEGENTGELFFGEGSRLTVL.

This clone was counted at least ten times. From the germline J gene comes the end of the CDR3, since the read stops 3 residues before it. V is TRBV12-3 or TRBV12-4 and J is TRBJ1-1, with D possibly matching TRBD1 (6 bases). Deletions cut 1 base from V and 5 bases from J, with 11 bases between. CDR3 length equals 14 residues. The CDR3 spells CASSLEGRGTEAFF. The sequenced part of the CDR3 DNA is TGTGCCAGCAGTTTAGAGGGGAGGGGGACTGAA.

In this sample, this clone turned up a few times. The CDR3 sequence is CSAPKLTSATSEQYF. CDR3 bases read: TGCAGTGCCCCGAAATTAACTAGCGCGACCTCCGAG. This chain connects TRBV20-1 to TRBJ2-7; 7 bases map to TRBD2. Sequencing ends 3 residues short of the CDR3 end; the germline J gene provides the rest. The V and J ends lost 6 bases and 6 bases, in that order; junction bases with no gene match: 17. Per the germline V gene, CDR1 is DFQATT and CDR2 is SNEGSKA (reference sequence). CDR3 size: 15 residues.